Given below is one TCR beta chain in context. The sample is drawn from a study of shared T cell receptors in the human thymus. The table came from immunoSEQ multiplex PCR; TCRdb's copy has only in-frame clones and leaves some out. This table has hundreds of thousands of clones, roughly 94% appearing once. Sample: thymocytes. The TCR was taken from a human donor.

The chain's CDR3 is CASSSEFRSGRPADTQYF. DNA of the CDR3: TGTGCCAGCAGCTCAGAGTTCAGAAGCGGGAGGCCAGCAGATACGCAGTATTTT. This chain uses TRBV7-3 with TRBJ2-3; 9 bases fit TRBD2. V was pared by 4 bases and J by 4 bases, with 15 bases of the junction left unmatched. The CDR3 length is 18 residues. The germline V gene encodes CDR1 SGHTA and CDR2 FQGTGA. The complete variable domain, with remaining parts taken from reference TRBV7-3 and TRBJ2-3, reads GAGVSQTPSNKVTEKGKYVELRCDPISGHTALYWYRQSLGQGPEFLIYFQGTGAADDSGLPNDRFFAVRPEGSVSTLKIQRTERGDSAVYLCASSSEFRSGRPADTQYFGPGTRLTVL.